These 32 T cell receptor beta chains came from one sample sequenced in a study of regulatory T cells in long-lasting Graves disease. For TCR beta, libraries came from iRepertoire HTBI primers and Arm-PCR of CDR3 regions. TCRdb fed the multiplex PCR reads into MiXCR, producing one record per CDR3 protein. The sample yields roughly 360,000 distinct CDR3 sequences, about 11% seen once. Time point specified: newly diagnosed GD, antithyroid drugs for less than 3 months. TCR sequences were obtained from RNA taken from PBMCs. The same data also contributed to another study, on T cells in Graves' hyperthyroidism and ophthalmopathy.

The sequences come from peripheral blood mononuclear cells (PBMCs), collected at new diagnosis, from a patient treated with antithyroid drugs. The receptor set was obtained from a woman aged 18-29 years with Graves disease.

This clonotype was counted ten times or more. The chain has TRBV5-1 and TRBJ2-5; 14 bases align to TRBD2. Trimming removed 4 bases from V and 1 base from J; junction bases left unmatched: 9. Germline CDR1 SGHRS, CDR2 YFSETQ. The length of the CDR3 is 18 residues. The CDR3 here is CASSRAGTSGGGQETQYF. The CDR3 region has the DNA TGCGCCAGCAGCCGCGCCGGGACTAGCGGGGGAGGCCAAGAGACCCAGTACTTC.

This clonotype was observed at least ten times. The chain links TRBV6-2 or TRBV6-3 to TRBJ2-3; D call uncertain. The CDR3 is made up of 15 amino acids. Trimming pared 5 bases from V and 4 bases from J, leaving 16 bases between. Germline CDR1 MNHEY, CDR2 SVGEGT. CDR3 protein: CASSEGSLVSDTQYF. CDR3 DNA: TGTGCCAGCAGTGAAGGGTCTTTAGTGTCAGATACGCAGTATTTT.

This clonotype was seen only a few times. The rearrangement joins TRBV7-9 to TRBJ2-1; maybe TRBD2 (5 bases). Germline V lookup: CDR1 SEHNR, CDR2 FQNEAQ (reference sequence). Trimming stripped 3 bases from V and 5 bases from J, with 14 bases between. CDR3 length: 15 residues. The DNA for the CDR3 is TGTGCCAGCAGCTTTCCTTCGGGGATGGACAATGAGCAGTTCTTC. It codes for CASSFPSGMDNEQFF.

This chain connects TRBV7-6 to TRBJ2-1; D might be TRBD2 (5 bases). Per germline, CDR1 SGHVS and CDR2 FNYEAQ. Between the trimmed V and J ends, which lost 3 bases and 0 bases, there was a span of 15 bases. There are 17 residues in the CDR3. DNA of the CDR3: TGTGCCAGCAGCTTCTTCAGAGCGGTGAGCTCCTACAATGAGCAGTTCTTC. This codes for CASSFFRAVSSYNEQFF.

This clonotype appeared many times. The chain couples TRBV20-1 to TRBJ1-5; 10 bases align to TRBD1. CDR1 and CDR2 (germline): DFQATT, SNEGSKA (reference sequence). Germline trimming cut 0 bases from V and 2 bases from J; bases unmatched to any gene: 13. The CDR3 runs to 19 residues. In nucleotides, the CDR3 is TGCAGTGCTAGAGATTGGCAAGGGACAGGGGCCTTGGGCAATCAGCCCCAGCATTTT. Amino acid sequence: CSARDWQGTGALGNQPQHF.

About this clonotype itself: A single base separates this from a much larger clone, so it may be a read error. V gene TRBV7-8 combines with J gene TRBJ2-3; the D is unclear. Trimming stripped 1 base from V and 6 bases from J, with 23 bases between. This CDR3 region has 18 residues. Germline V gene lookup returns CDR1 SGHVS and CDR2 FQNEAQ. CDR3 amino acids: CASSLGVFGVRPTDTQYF. CDR3 coding DNA: TGTGCCAGCAGCTTAGGAGTTTTTGGTGTCCGACCCACGGATACGCAGTATTTT.

This clonotype was detected a few times. The genes are TRBV20-1 and TRBJ1-2, with 7 bases identical to TRBD1. V trimming: 1 base; J trimming: 6 bases; junction bases outside the gene matches: 2. The CDR3 consists of 12 residues. The germline V gene has CDR1 DFQATT and CDR2 SNEGSKA (reference sequence). CDR3 sequence reads: CSARAQGNGYTF. The CDR3 DNA reads TGCAGTGCTAGAGCACAGGGGAATGGCTACACCTTC.

This clonotype was seen at least ten times. The chain's CDR3 is CASSPQGPNTEAFF. CDR3 nucleotides: TGTGCCAGCAGTCCACAGGGGCCGAACACTGAAGCTTTCTTT. The chain couples TRBV7-9 to TRBJ1-1; 7 nucleotides line up with TRBD1. The germline gives CDR1 SEHNR, CDR2 FQNEAQ (reference sequence). Trimming at V came to 6 bases and at J to 1 base, leaving 5 bases not matched to a gene. The CDR3 is 14 residues long. Variable domain in full (rest from reference TRBV7-9 and TRBJ1-1): DTGVSQNPRHKITKRGQNVTFRCDPISEHNRLYWYRQTLGQGPEFLTYFQNEAQLEKSRLLSDRFSAERPKGSFSTLEIQRTEQGDSAMYLCASSPQGPNTEAFFGQGTRLTVV.

This clonotype turned up a few times. The chain carries TRBV19 and TRBJ2-4; no clear D. The CDR3 is 12 amino acids. The germline V gene has CDR1 LNHDA and CDR2 SQIVND (reference sequence). Trimming removed 9 bases from V and 2 bases from J, with 8 bases in between. CDR3 sequence: CASLGPKNIQYF. The CDR3 DNA is TGTGCCAGCCTAGGGCCCAAAAACATTCAGTACTTC.

This CDR3 reads CASRDPGRVSYNEQFF. Here the CDR3 DNA reads TGTGCCAGCAGGGACCCCGGGAGGGTCTCCTACAATGAGCAGTTCTTC. The rearrangement links TRBV6-2 or TRBV6-3 to TRBJ2-1; 8 positions agree with TRBD2. The CDR3 totals 16 residues. Unmatched junction bases numbered 7, after V lost 6 bases and J lost 0 bases. Germline lookup yields CDR1 MNHEY and CDR2 SVGEGT.

This clonotype was recorded a few times. The rearrangement joins TRBV7-3 to TRBJ2-5; D is tentatively TRBD1 or TRBD2 (6 bases each). CDR1 and CDR2 from the germline V gene are SGHTA and FQGTGA. CDR3 length: 15 amino acids. Trimming pared 3 bases from V and 8 bases from J, leaving 19 bases between. The CDR3 reads CASSFSGGGIYTQYF. CDR3 DNA sequence: TGTGCCAGCAGCTTTAGCGGAGGGGGGATTTACACCCAGTACTTC.

A remark on this clonotype: This may come from a read error, since a much larger clone is one base off. The chain is built from TRBV4-3 and TRBJ1-2, with 9 bases fitting TRBD1. Trimming took 4 bases from V and 3 from J; bases not matched to a gene: 0. Germline V CDR1 and CDR2: LGHNA, YSLEER. CDR3 length: 13 residues. In DNA, the CDR3 is TGCGCCAGCAGCCGGACAGGGGACTATGGCTACACCTTC. Its translation is CASSRTGDYGYTF.

This clonotype was seen repeatedly, ten times or more. The genes are TRBV6-5 and TRBJ1-5; D unresolved. This CDR3 comprises 15 residues. V dropped 4 bases and J dropped 3 bases, with 13 bases sitting between them. Germline loops: CDR1 MNHEY, CDR2 SVGAGI. The CDR3 here is CASSSPRSNNQPQHF. For the CDR3, the DNA is TGTGCCAGCAGTTCCCCCCGATCTAACAATCAGCCCCAGCATTTT.

The gene calls are TRBV6-1 and TRBJ1-1; D is ambiguous. Trimming shortened V by 6 bases and J by 4 bases, and 12 bases separated the two germline ends. The CDR3 contains 13 residues. From germline, CDR1 is MNHNS and CDR2 SASEGT. CDR3 sequence: CASSLHLGTEAFF. The CDR3 DNA reads TGTGCCAGCAGCTTACACCTGGGCACTGAAGCTTTCTTT.

The table lists this clonotype with many counts. This chain connects TRBV28 to TRBJ2-7, with unresolved D. The V end was cut by 4 bases, the J end by 1 base, with 14 bases between. The CDR3 consists of 15 residues. Germline V gene sequence: CDR1 MDHEN, CDR2 SYDVKM. The CDR3 DNA follows: TGTGCCAGCAGTTCACTTCTCCGGATATCCTACGAGCAGTACTTC. It is translated as CASSSLLRISYEQYF.

This clonotype was recorded a few times. CDR3 sequence (DNA): TGTGCCAGCAGCGGCCCGGGATATCAAGCATACGAGCAGTACTTC. Protein product: CASSGPGYQAYEQYF. V and J are TRBV7-9 and TRBJ2-7, with D maybe TRBD2 (5 bases). Trimming stripped 5 bases from V and 4 bases from J, with 18 bases between. This CDR3 comprises 15 residues. Germline values: CDR1 SEHNR, CDR2 FQNEAQ (reference sequence).

The gene calls are TRBV18 and TRBJ2-7; no clear D gene. The length of the CDR3 is 14 residues. Trimming stripped 2 bases from V and 2 bases from J, with 10 bases between. Per germline, CDR1 KGHSH and CDR2 LQKENI. CDR3 in amino acids: CASSPSQYPYEQYV. CDR3 bases: TGTGCCAGCTCACCAAGCCAGTACCCCTACGAGCAGTACGTC.

This clonotype appeared many times. This rearrangement joins TRBV27 to TRBJ1-1; D remains unclear. The CDR3 sequence is 15 residues long. V was cut by 3 bases and J by 7 bases, with 18 bases left in between. From germline, CDR1 is MNHEY and CDR2 SMNVEV (reference sequence). This CDR3 is CASSFYMGTLDEAFF. The DNA for the CDR3 is TGTGCCAGCAGTTTCTATATGGGCACCCTGGATGAAGCTTTCTTT.

The table lists this clonotype with a count of one. A much larger clonotype is one base distant, so this may be a read error. The chain combines TRBV7-8 with TRBJ2-4, with TRBD2 as a possible D gene (5 bases). Germline loops: CDR1 SGHVS, CDR2 FQNEAQ. The CDR3 spans 19 residues. The CDR3 region is CASSLFPGGNPLAKNTQYF. DNA for the CDR3: TGTGCCAGCAGCTTATTTCCGGGCGGTAATCCGCTAGCCAAAAACACTCAGTACTTC.

Only a few counts were recorded for this clonotype. The J gene is TRBJ1-1, the V gene TRBV11-1, with D hard to call. This CDR3 is built from 13 residues. V lost 4 bases, J lost 6 bases, and 12 bases lay in between. Germline-derived CDR1 and CDR2 are SGHAT and FQDESV (reference sequence). Written as DNA, the CDR3 is TGTGCCAGCAGCTCCGGTTTTGGCGCTGAAGCTTTCTTT. It translates to CASSSGFGAEAFF.

Note on this clonotype: As the CDR3 is not closed by the conserved phenylalanine or tryptophan, this likely results from a read error. The V call is TRBV4-1, the J call TRBJ2-1; TRBD1 matches 8 bases. There are 16 residues in the CDR3. In germline, CDR1 is MGHRA, CDR2 YSYEKL. The junction had 11 bases not matched to a gene; V was cut back by 4 bases and J by 6 bases. CDR3 residues: CASSPRTGRIGNEQFS. In DNA, the CDR3 is TGCGCCAGCAGCCCAAGGACAGGGAGGATCGGCAATGAGCAGTTCTCC.

This clonotype was seen repeatedly, ten times or more. V and J are TRBV6-5 and TRBJ1-2, with D possibly TRBD1 on 6 matching bases. From germline, CDR1 is MNHEY and CDR2 SVGAGI. V was cut by 1 base and J by 2 bases, with 11 bases left in between. The CDR3 contains 15 residues. The CDR3: CASSYFGQLNYGYTF. The CDR3 DNA follows: TGTGCCAGCAGTTACTTCGGACAGCTAAACTATGGCTACACCTTC.

Only one count was recorded for this clonotype. A much larger clone lies a single base off, so this may be a read error. The chain uses TRBV6-2 or TRBV6-3 and TRBJ2-1; 13 positions agree with TRBD2. V lost 7 bases and J lost 9; bases outside the gene matches: 9. There are 15 residues in the CDR3. The germline CDR1 and CDR2 sequences are MNHEY and SVGEGT. The DNA of the CDR3 is TGTGCCAGCACCCCTAAACTAGCGGGGGGGAGTGAGCAGTTCTTC. Translation: CASTPKLAGGSEQFF.

This clonotype was observed a handful of times. The genes are TRBV19 and TRBJ1-1; D might be TRBD1 (6 bases). V lost 1 base to trimming and J lost 2 bases, with 11 bases between them. The CDR3 runs to 15 residues. Germline V gene lookup returns CDR1 LNHDA and CDR2 SQIVND (reference sequence). CDR3 DNA sequence: TGTGCCAGTAGTATAGGTAGGGGGGAAAACACTGAAGCTTTCTTT. Translated, it gives CASSIGRGENTEAFF.

The sample holds a few counts of this clonotype. The CDR3: CASRKQGRLDQPQHF. The CDR3 region has the DNA TGTGCCAGCAGGAAACAGGGTCGACTGGATCAGCCCCAGCATTTT. J is TRBJ1-5 and V is TRBV6-1; maybe TRBD1 (6 bases). The CDR3 extends over 15 amino acids. Per the germline V gene, CDR1 is MNHNS and CDR2 is SASEGT. V lost 6 bases and J lost 5, with 17 bases in between.

This clonotype appeared a few times. Germline and junction disagree at one end, which may indicate a read error. This chain joins TRBV6-9 and TRBJ2-1; possibly TRBD1 or TRBD2 for D (5 bases each). The germline gives CDR1 MNHGY, CDR2 SVAAGI. The CDR3 contains 11 residues. The CDR3 reads CASSYMGEGFF. The CDR3 DNA reads as TGTGCCAGCAGTTACATGGGGGAAGGGTTCTTT.

This chain connects TRBV5-1 to TRBJ2-7; D perhaps matches TRBD2 (5 bases). CDR1 and CDR2 (germline): SGHRS, YFSETQ. The length of the CDR3 is 14 residues. Deletions cut 0 bases from V and 2 bases from J, with 9 bases between. The CDR3 region has the DNA TGCGCCAGCAGCTTGGACGGACTTACCTACGAGCAGTACTTC. It encodes CASSLDGLTYEQYF.

The chain uses TRBV27 and TRBJ2-1; D is possibly TRBD2 (5 bases). Between the trimmed V and J ends, which lost 1 base and 6 bases, there was a span of 10 bases. CDR1 and CDR2 from the germline V gene are MNHEY and SMNVEV (reference sequence). The CDR3 consists of 14 residues. The CDR3 here is CASSLLASSNEQFF. CDR3 coding DNA: TGTGCCAGCAGTTTATTGGCTAGCAGCAATGAGCAGTTCTTC.

This clonotype occurred many times. One end of the junction varies from germline; a read error may be responsible. This chain links TRBV7-7 with TRBJ1-1; D call uncertain. The CDR3 totals 13 residues. Germline V CDR1 and CDR2: SSHAT, FNYEAQ (reference sequence). CDR3 sequence: CASSRFSGTEAFF. The DNA of the CDR3 is TGTGCTAGCAGCCGGTTTAGTGGCACTGAAGCTTTCTTT.

This clonotype was observed once. One base away lies a much larger clone, so this may be a sequencing read error. The chain recombines TRBV13 with TRBJ2-7; unclear D gene. Germline V gives CDR1 PRHDT, CDR2 FYEKMQ (reference sequence). The CDR3 totals 12 residues. The ends were cut back, 8 bases at V and 7 bases at J, with 15 bases in the middle. Here the CDR3 reads CASGLADREQYV. In nucleotides, the CDR3 is TGTGCCAGCGGCCTTGCCGATCGGGAGCAGTACGTC.

This clonotype was observed a handful of times. The chain carries TRBV7-8 and TRBJ1-6, with 7 nucleotides matching TRBD1. The CDR3 runs to 14 residues. V lost 7 bases and J lost 7; bases outside the gene matches: 7. Germline assignment: CDR1 SGHVS and CDR2 FQNEAQ. This CDR3 is CASTRQGANSPLHF. CDR3 DNA: TGTGCCAGCACCAGACAGGGTGCAAATTCACCCCTCCACTTT.

This clonotype was observed at least ten times. This chain joins TRBV28 and TRBJ2-1; no clear D. Germline CDR1 reads MDHEN; CDR2 reads SYDVKM. Trimming took 2 bases from V and 3 from J, leaving 5 bases between them. The CDR3 has 13 residues. Here the CDR3 DNA reads TGTGCCAGCAGTTTAATCAACTACAATGAGCAGTTCTTC. The encoded protein is CASSLINYNEQFF.